This T cell receptor beta chain derives from a study of blood T cell repertoires in COVID-19. At the level of the study: Both acute and convalescent COVID-19 samples were obtained from the United States, Italy and Spain. T cells, B-cell-depleted T cells, or PBMCs provided the cDNA or gDNA that served as material.

On this clone: Sequence at one end of the junction differs from germline and may be a read error.

CDR3 length: 16 amino acids. Per germline, CDR1 SGHTA and CDR2 FQGNSA. Original analysis: Estimates of nucleated cell counts were drawn from the amplification of reference gene primers. Assay: immunoSEQ multiplex PCR; the TCRdb copy retains only in-frame clones and omits some. V, J and clone size derive from that table, while D and trimming were established from the DNA sequence. The top ten clones hold around 2% of a sample with under 300,000 clones, about 88% of them seen once. Sequencing was done on a sample of peripheral blood. The V gene is TRBV7-2, the J gene TRBJ1-2, with 8 positions matching TRBD1. This receptor was taken from a woman between 40 and 55 years old who had recovered from COVID-19. This CDR3 reads CASSVAPGTGSYGYTF. In DNA, the CDR3 is TGTGCCAGCAGCGTAGCCCCCGGGACAGGCAGCTATGGCTACACCTTC.